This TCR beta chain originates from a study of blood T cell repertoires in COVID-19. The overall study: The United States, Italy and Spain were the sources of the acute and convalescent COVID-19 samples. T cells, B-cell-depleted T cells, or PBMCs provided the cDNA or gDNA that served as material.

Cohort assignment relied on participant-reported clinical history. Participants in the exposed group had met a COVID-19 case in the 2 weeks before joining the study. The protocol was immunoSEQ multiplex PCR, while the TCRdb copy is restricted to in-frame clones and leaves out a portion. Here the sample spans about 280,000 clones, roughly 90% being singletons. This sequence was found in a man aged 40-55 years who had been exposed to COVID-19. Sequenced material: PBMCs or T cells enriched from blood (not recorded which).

In nucleotides, the CDR3 is TGCGCCAGCAGCCAAGCCTTTTCTAGCTCGGGTGAGCAGTTCTTC. Encoded protein: CASSQAFSSSGEQFF. V and J are TRBV4-1 and TRBJ2-1, with a tentative D call TRBD2 (5 bases). Looked up from germline, CDR1 is MGHRA and CDR2 is YSYEKL. CDR3 length equals 15 residues. The V end was cut by 1 base, the J end by 9 bases, with 16 bases between.